This T cell receptor (beta chain) is drawn from a study of human T cells and chemical hapten exposure. Study results and limitations: No alteration of TCRs above 1 in 1000 frequency was seen with DPC sensitization.

V was trimmed by 0 bases and J by 3 bases, leaving 10 bases between them. Germline CDR1 is MNHEY and CDR2 is SVGAGI. The CDR3 contains 15 residues. This clonotype was counted only a few times. Its antigen remains unknown. Extraction yielded total RNA from whole blood (unfractionated). Individual cDNA molecules (in the library) carried attached unique molecular identifiers. TCRdb reprocessed the 5' RACE reads via MiXCR and lists one record per CDR3 protein. In the table there are approximately 80,000 distinct CDR3 sequences, 15% of which are singletons. The clonotype comes from a female donor in good health. V and J are TRBV6-5 and TRBJ2-3; a possible D gene is TRBD2 (6 bases). The CDR3 sequence is CASSYSPGATDTQYF. Here the CDR3 DNA reads TGTGCCAGCAGTTACTCCCCGGGAGCGACAGATACGCAGTATTTT.